The 14 T cell receptor beta chains presented below share a single source sample, sequenced in a study of T cells in Graves' hyperthyroidism and ophthalmopathy. RNA transcripts provided the source from which TCR beta CDR3 regions were amplified. The study used the HTBI primer set for a first-round RT-PCR of the TCR CDR3. TCRdb reanalysed the multiplex PCR reads using MiXCR and keeps one entry per CDR3 protein. The table lists under 650,000 distinct CDR3 sequences, around 15% of them singletons. The sequenced material came from blood. The source of these receptors is a woman under 40 with Graves' hyperthyroidism.

This clonotype was picked up a small number of times. With a much larger clone just one base away, this may be a read error. The chain combines TRBV2 with TRBJ1-1, with unresolved D. CDR1 SNHLY and CDR2 FYNNEI come from the germline V gene. CDR3 length equals 15 residues. The CDR3 DNA reads as TGTGCCAGCAGCCCAAGTGGACCGAGACTACCTGAAGCTTCCTTT. Protein product: CASSPSGPRLPEASF.

This clonotype occurred many times. The V gene is TRBV7-9, the J gene TRBJ2-1; D may be TRBD2 (5 bases). This CDR3 has 17 residues. Germline values: CDR1 SEHNR, CDR2 FQNEAQ (reference sequence). The V gene lost 4 bases and the J gene lost 4 bases, with 20 bases spanning the gap. This CDR3 reads CASSSTLSQRNYNEQFF. The CDR3, as DNA: TGTGCCAGCAGCTCTACCCTTAGCCAGCGGAATTACAATGAGCAGTTCTTC.

The chain has TRBV2 and TRBJ2-7; 14 bases fit TRBD2. This CDR3 has 15 residues. J gave up 6 bases and V 6 bases, and 7 bases lay outside the gene matches. Germline V gene lookup returns CDR1 SNHLY and CDR2 FYNNEI. CDR3 nucleotide sequence: TGTGCCAGCAGGGCCGGGACTAGCGGGAGCTCCGAGCAGTACTTC. Translating it yields CASRAGTSGSSEQYF.

This clonotype occurred many times. The V call is TRBV7-2, the J call TRBJ2-7; D not resolved. CDR3 length: 13 amino acids. Trimming stripped 3 bases from V and 4 bases from J, with 10 bases between. CDR1 is SGHTA and CDR2 is FQGNSA in the germline V gene. The DNA for the CDR3 is TGTGCCAGCAGCTTCCTTAAGAAGTACGAGCAGTACTTC. Translated, it gives CASSFLKKYEQYF.

J is TRBJ1-2 and V is TRBV13, with TRBD1 matching over 8 bases. The CDR3 runs to 15 residues. Germline V lookup: CDR1 PRHDT, CDR2 FYEKMQ (reference sequence). V lost 7 bases to trimming and J lost 4 bases; unmatched junction nucleotides: 11. In DNA, the CDR3 is TGTGCCAGCAACGAAACCGGACAGGGAATCTATGGCTACACCTTC. Its protein is CASNETGQGIYGYTF.

This clonotype showed up many times. V gene TRBV28 combines with J gene TRBJ1-1; D not resolved. The germline V gene encodes CDR1 MDHEN and CDR2 SYDVKM. This CDR3 has 12 amino acids. Deletions cut 4 bases from V and 7 bases from J, with 10 bases between. CDR3 bases: TGTGCCAGCAGTTCCCCCAATGGTGAAGCTTTCTTT. It is translated as CASSSPNGEAFF.

A note on this clonotype: A much larger clone lies one base from this, so it may be a read error. The chain uses TRBV13 and TRBJ2-7, with 7 bases that match TRBD1. CDR1 and CDR2 (germline): PRHDT, FYEKMQ (reference sequence). The CDR3 covers 14 residues. The CDR3 region has the DNA TGTACCAGCAGCTCGGACAGGAGGTCCTACGAGCAGTACTTC. It is translated as CTSSSDRRSYEQYF.

To note about this clonotype: Since a much larger clone is just one base distant, this may be a read error. V usage is TRBV24-1 and J usage is TRBJ1-2, with D uncertain. V was cut by 5 bases and J by 4 bases, with 10 bases left in between. This CDR3 is 13 amino acids long. CDR1 is KGHDR, CDR2 SFDVKD, per germline. The CDR3 loop reads CATSASGPYGYTF. For the CDR3, the DNA is TGTGCCACCAGTGCGTCTGGCCCCTATGGCTACACCTTC.

Turning to this clonotype: A much larger clone differs by one base, so this may be a read error. The V gene is TRBV29-1, the J gene TRBJ2-5, with 9 bases lining up with TRBD1. The CDR3 loop spans 12 amino acids. CDR1 and CDR2 from the germline V gene are SQVTM and ANQGSEA. The CDR3 loop is CGVRTGEETQYF. The CDR3 DNA sequence: TGCGGCGTTAGGACAGGGGAGGAGACCCAGTACTTC.

This clonotype has a count of ten or more. V and J are TRBV7-2 and TRBJ2-7; 9 bases fit TRBD2. The CDR3 loop spans 17 amino acids. Trimming cost V 2 bases and J 5 bases; bases outside gene matches: 13. Germline V gene lookup returns CDR1 SGHTA and CDR2 FQGNSA. CDR3 sequence reads: CASSLMSLSLAGNEQYF. CDR3 nucleotides: TGTGCCAGCAGCTTAATGTCTCTTTCTCTAGCGGGAAACGAGCAGTACTTC.

A word on this clonotype: Given a much more abundant clone one base away, this may be a read error. This rearrangement joins TRBV3-1 to TRBJ2-5; 10 nucleotides align to TRBD2. Germline loops: CDR1 LGHDT, CDR2 YNNKEL (reference sequence). The CDR3 covers 20 residues. This chain's CDR3 is CARSQEGLAGEFLFEETQYF. DNA for the CDR3: TGTGCCCGCAGCCAAGAAGGGCTAGCGGGAGAGTTTTTGTTTGAAGAGACCCAGTACTTC.

The chain links TRBV24-1 to TRBJ1-5; a possible D gene is TRBD1 (5 bases). The CDR3 extends over 14 amino acids. The germline V and J ends were trimmed by 9 bases and 2 bases, with 13 bases remaining between them. Germline-derived CDR1 and CDR2 are KGHDR and SFDVKD. The CDR3 region is CATHDSSGNQPQHF. The CDR3 region has the DNA TGTGCCACCCATGACAGTTCAGGCAATCAGCCCCAGCATTTT.

CDR3 sequence: CSVLDRGSGNTIYF. CDR3 in DNA: TGCAGCGTCCTCGACAGGGGCTCTGGAAACACCATATATTTT. The chain employs TRBV29-1 and TRBJ1-3; 8 bases match TRBD1. In germline, CDR1 is SQVTM, CDR2 ANQGSEA. This CDR3 comprises 14 residues. V was clipped by 6 bases and J by 0 bases; unmatched bases: 4.

Regarding this clonotype: A much larger clone lies a single base off, so this may be a read error. The V call is TRBV20-1, the J call TRBJ1-5; D unclear. Germline V gives CDR1 DFQATT, CDR2 SNEGSKA (reference sequence). The CDR3 is 8 amino acids. This chain's CDR3 is CSAGPQDF. In DNA form, the CDR3 reads TGCAGTGCAGGGCCCCAGGATTTT.